This TCR beta chain was documented in a study of beta chain features in type 1 diabetes. Study-wide results and limits: When VDJ junctions were examined, type 1 diabetes patients showed fewer insertions and more deletions. Although PCR might favor shorter templates, it would do so equally in patients and controls. Moderate but significant shortening of TCRB CDR3s was recorded in all four CD4+ subsets from Type 1 diabetes patients.

Averaging about 120 mL, one heparinised blood draw was given by each donor. The sample holds a few counts of this clone. Its cognate antigen is unknown. The whole isolated RNA underwent reverse transcription, so sequencing captured expressed TCRB transcripts. About 3.57 million reads per sample were averaged for naive, central memory and regulatory samples. Data came from immunoSEQ multiplex PCR; TCRdb stores just in-frame clones and leaves some out. The table includes some 350,000 clones, over 9% detected once. The CDR3 runs to 14 residues. Germline V gives CDR1 SGHRS, CDR2 YFSETQ. The V and J ends lost 0 bases and 2 bases respectively, with 7 bases between them.

Sequenced material: central memory CD4+ T cells from blood. This receptor was obtained from a man younger than 40 with type 1 diabetes. The genes are TRBV5-1 and TRBJ2-3; D gene unclear. Here the CDR3 reads CASSLVPPTDTQYF. For the CDR3, the DNA is TGCGCCAGCAGCTTGGTTCCACCCACAGATACGCAGTATTTT.